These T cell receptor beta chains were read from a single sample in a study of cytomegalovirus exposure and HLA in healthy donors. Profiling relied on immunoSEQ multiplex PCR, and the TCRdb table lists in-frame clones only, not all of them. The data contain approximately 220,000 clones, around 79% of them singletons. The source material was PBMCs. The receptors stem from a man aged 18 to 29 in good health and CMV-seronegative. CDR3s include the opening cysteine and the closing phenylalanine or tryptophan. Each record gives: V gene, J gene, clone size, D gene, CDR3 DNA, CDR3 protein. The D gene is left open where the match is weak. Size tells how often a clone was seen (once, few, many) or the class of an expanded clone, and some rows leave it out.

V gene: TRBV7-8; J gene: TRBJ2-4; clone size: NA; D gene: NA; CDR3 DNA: TGTGCCAGCAGTTCCCCCCTGGGGGCTCCTACTGCCAAAAACATTCAGTACTTC; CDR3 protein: CASSSPLGAPTAKNIQYF
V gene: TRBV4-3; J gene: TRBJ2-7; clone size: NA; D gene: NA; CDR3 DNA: TGCGCCAGCAGCCAAGCAACTAGCTCCTACGAGCAGTACTTC; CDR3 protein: CASSQATSSYEQYF
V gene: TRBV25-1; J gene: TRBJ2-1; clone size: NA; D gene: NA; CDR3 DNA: TGTGCCAGCAGTGTCCCGACAGGATTGTTCTCCTACAATGAGCAGTTCTTC; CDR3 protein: CASSVPTGLFSYNEQFF
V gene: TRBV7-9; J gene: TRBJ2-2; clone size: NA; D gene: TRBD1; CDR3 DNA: TGTGCCAGCAGCTCCCCTACCGGACAGGGGCCGACGAACACCGGGGAGCTGTTTTTT; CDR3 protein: CASSSPTGQGPTNTGELFF
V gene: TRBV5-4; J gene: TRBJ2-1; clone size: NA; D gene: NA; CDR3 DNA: TGTGCCAGCAGCTTTGGCGGGGACTCCTACAATGAGCAGTTCTTC; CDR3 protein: CASSFGGDSYNEQFF
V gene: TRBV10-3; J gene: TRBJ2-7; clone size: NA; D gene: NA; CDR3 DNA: TGTGCCATCAGTGAGTGGTGGACTGTGTCCTACGAGCAGTACTTC; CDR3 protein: CAISEWWTVSYEQYF
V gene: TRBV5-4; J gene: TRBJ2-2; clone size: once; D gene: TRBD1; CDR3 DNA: TGTGCCAGCAGCTTTTCCGCAGGGGGCACCGGGGAGCTGTTTTTT; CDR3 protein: CASSFSAGGTGELFF
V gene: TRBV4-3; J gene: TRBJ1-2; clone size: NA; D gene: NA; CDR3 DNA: TGCGCCAGCAGCCGGCCGGGACAACCTAACTATGGCTACACCTTC; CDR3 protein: CASSRPGQPNYGYTF
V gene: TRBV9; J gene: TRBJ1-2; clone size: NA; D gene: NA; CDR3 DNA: TGTGCCAGCAGCGCGAGACTGATCGATGGCTACACCTTC; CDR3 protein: CASSARLIDGYTF
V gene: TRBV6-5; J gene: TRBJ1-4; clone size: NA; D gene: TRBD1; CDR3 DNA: TGTGCCAGCAGTTACAGGACAGGGTACGGGGAAAAACTGTTTTTT; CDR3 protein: CASSYRTGYGEKLFF
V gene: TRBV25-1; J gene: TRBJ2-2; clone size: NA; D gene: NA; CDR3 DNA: TGTGCCAGCCGCGGGGGCCAGGGACGTACCGGGGAGCTGTTTTTT; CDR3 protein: CASRGGQGRTGELFF
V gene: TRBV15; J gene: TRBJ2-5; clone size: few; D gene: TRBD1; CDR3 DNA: TGTGCCACCAGCAGAGGGGCGATTACAGGGGGCATAGAGACCCAGTACTTC; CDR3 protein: CATSRGAITGGIETQYF
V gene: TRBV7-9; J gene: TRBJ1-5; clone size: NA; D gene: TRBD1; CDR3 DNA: TGTGCCAGCAGCTTAGTATCAGGGGGTTTCAATCAGCCCCAGCATTTT; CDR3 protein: CASSLVSGGFNQPQHF
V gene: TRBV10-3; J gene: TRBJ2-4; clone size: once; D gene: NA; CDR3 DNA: TGTGCCATCAGTGAGTCAACAGGGATGGACATTCAGTACTTC; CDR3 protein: CAISESTGMDIQYF
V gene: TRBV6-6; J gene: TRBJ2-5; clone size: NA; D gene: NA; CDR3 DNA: TGTGCCAGCAGGGGGCCCCAGGAGACCCAGTACTTC; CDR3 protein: CASRGPQETQYF
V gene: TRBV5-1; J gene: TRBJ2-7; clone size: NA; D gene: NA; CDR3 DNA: TGCGCCAGCAGCCTTCCGACAGCTTCCTACGAGCAGTACTTC; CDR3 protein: CASSLPTASYEQYF
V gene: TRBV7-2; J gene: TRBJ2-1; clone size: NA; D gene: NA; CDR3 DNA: TGTGCCAGCAGCTTAGGAGGGAGGCTCTCCTACAATGAGCAGTTCTTC; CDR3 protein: CASSLGGRLSYNEQFF